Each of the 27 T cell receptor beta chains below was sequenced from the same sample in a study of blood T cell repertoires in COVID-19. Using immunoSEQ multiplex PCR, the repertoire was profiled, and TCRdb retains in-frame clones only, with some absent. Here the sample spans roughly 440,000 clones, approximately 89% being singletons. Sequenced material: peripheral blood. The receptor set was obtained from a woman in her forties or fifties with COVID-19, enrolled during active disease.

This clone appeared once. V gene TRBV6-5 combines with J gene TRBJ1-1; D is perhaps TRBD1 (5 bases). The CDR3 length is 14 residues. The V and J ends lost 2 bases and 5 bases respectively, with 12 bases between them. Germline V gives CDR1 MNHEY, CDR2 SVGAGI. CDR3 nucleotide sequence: TGTGCCAGCAGTTACAAGGCAAGGGGAACTGAAGCTTTCTTT. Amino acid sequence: CASSYKARGTEAFF.

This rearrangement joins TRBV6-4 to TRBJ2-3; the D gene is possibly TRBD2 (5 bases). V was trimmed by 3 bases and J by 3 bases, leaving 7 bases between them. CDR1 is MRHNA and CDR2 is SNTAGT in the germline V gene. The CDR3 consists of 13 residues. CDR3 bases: TGTGCCAGCAGTGATTTAGCGACAGATACGCAGTATTTT. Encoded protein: CASSDLATDTQYF.

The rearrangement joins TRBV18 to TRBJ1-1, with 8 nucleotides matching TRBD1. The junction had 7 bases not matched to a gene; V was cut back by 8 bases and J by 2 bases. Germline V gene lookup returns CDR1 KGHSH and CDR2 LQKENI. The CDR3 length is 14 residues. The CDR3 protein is CASQQGGTNTEAFF. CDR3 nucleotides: TGTGCCAGCCAACAGGGGGGGACCAACACTGAAGCTTTCTTT.

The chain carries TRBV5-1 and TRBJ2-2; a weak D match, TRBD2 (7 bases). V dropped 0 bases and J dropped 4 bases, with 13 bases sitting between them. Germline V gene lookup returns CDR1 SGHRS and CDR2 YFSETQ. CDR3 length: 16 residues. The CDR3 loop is CASSLVRGASTGELFF. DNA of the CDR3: TGCGCCAGCAGCTTGGTTCGGGGGGCGAGCACCGGGGAGCTGTTTTTT.

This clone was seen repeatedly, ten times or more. The CDR3 nucleotides read TGTGCCATCAGTGAGTGGGGGGACACAGATACGCAGTATTTT. This encodes CAISEWGDTDTQYF. The chain employs TRBV10-3 and TRBJ2-3, with a possible D match to TRBD2 (6 bases). This CDR3 region has 14 residues. Deletions cut 1 base from V and 2 bases from J, with 7 bases between. Germline lookup yields CDR1 ENHRY and CDR2 SYGVKD.

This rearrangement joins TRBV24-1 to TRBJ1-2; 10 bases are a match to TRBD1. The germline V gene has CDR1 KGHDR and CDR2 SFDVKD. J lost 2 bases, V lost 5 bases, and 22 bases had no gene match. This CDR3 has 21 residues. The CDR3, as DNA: TGTGCCACCAGTGTAGACCCCGGGACAGGGGTTCGGAGCTCCCTAAACTATGGCTACACCTTC. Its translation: CATSVDPGTGVRSSLNYGYTF.

CDR3 sequence reads: CAWSVTGVGYTF. In DNA form, the CDR3 reads TGTGCCTGGAGTGTTACAGGGGTTGGCTACACCTTC. The rearrangement uses TRBV30 and TRBJ1-2; 7 bases are shared with TRBD1. The CDR3 spans 12 residues. The germline V gene has CDR1 GTSNPN and CDR2 SVGIG (reference sequence). Trimming took 0 bases from V and 7 from J; bases not matched to a gene: 2.

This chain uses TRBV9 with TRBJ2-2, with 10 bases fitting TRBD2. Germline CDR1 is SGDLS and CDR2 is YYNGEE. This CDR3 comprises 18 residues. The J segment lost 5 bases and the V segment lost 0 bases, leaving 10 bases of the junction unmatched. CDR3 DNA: TGTGCCAGCAGCGTAGGGGCCGGGCTAGCGGGGGTAACCGGGGAGCTGTTTTTT. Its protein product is CASSVGAGLAGVTGELFF.

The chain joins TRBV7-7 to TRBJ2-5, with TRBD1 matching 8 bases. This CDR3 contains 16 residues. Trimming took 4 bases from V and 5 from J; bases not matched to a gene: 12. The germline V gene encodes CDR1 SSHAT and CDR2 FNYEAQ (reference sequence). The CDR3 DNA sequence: TGTGCCAGCAGCTACGGACGGACAGGGTCCAGGGAGACCCAGTACTTC. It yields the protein CASSYGRTGSRETQYF.

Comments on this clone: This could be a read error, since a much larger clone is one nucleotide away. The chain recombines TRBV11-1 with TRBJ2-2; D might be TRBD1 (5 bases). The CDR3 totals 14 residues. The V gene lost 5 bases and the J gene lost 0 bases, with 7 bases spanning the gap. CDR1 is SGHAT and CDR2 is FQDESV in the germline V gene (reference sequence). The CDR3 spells CASSPDTNTGELFF. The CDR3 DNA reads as TGTGCCAGCAGCCCGGACACGAACACCGGGGAGCTGTTTTTT.

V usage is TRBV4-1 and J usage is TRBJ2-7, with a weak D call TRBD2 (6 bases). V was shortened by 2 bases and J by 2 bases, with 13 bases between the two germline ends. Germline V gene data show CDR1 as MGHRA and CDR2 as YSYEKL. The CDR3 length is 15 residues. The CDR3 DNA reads TGCGCCAGCAGCCAATATAGCGGTAAACCCTACGAGCAGTACTTC. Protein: CASSQYSGKPYEQYF.

DNA for the CDR3: TGTGCCAGCAGCATTAGCTACGAGCAGTACTTC. Translation: CASSISYEQYF. This rearrangement joins TRBV11-2 to TRBJ2-7; D is ambiguous. Germline lookup yields CDR1 SGHAT and CDR2 FQNNGV. This CDR3 contains 11 residues. Between the trimmed V and J ends, which lost 5 bases and 3 bases, there was a span of 5 bases.

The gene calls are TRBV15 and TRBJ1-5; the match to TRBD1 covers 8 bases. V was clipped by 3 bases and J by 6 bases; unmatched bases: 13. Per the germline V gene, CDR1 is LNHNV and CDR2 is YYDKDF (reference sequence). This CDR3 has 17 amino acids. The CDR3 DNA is TGTGCCACCAGCAGCGACGGGCAGGGGGCGAATCGTCAGCCCCAGCATTTT. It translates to CATSSDGQGANRQPQHF.

CDR3: CASSSGQGYTDTQYF. The DNA of the CDR3 is TGTGCCAGCAGCTCAGGACAGGGGTACACAGATACGCAGTATTTT. The chain is built from TRBV5-4 and TRBJ2-3; 9 positions agree with TRBD1. CDR1 SGHNT and CDR2 YYREEE come from the germline V gene (reference sequence). There are 15 residues in the CDR3. The trim removed 3 bases at V and 2 bases at J, leaving 4 bases unmatched.

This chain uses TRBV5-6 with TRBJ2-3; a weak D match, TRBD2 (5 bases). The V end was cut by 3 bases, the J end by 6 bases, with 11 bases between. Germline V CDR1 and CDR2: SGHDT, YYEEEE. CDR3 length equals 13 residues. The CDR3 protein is CASSSGLRDTQYF. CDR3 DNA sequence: TGTGCCAGCAGCTCTGGACTCCGGGATACGCAGTATTTT.

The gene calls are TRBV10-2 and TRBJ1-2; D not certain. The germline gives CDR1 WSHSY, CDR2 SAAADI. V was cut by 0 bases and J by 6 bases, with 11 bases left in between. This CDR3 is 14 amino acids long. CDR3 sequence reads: CASSESKNRDGYTF. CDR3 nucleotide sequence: TGCGCCAGCAGTGAGTCTAAGAACCGCGATGGCTACACCTTC.

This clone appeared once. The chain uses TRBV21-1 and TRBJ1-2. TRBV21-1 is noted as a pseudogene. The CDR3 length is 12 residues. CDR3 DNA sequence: TGTGCCAGCAGAGAGGGAGGGTATGGCTACACCTTC. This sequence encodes CASREGGYGYTF.

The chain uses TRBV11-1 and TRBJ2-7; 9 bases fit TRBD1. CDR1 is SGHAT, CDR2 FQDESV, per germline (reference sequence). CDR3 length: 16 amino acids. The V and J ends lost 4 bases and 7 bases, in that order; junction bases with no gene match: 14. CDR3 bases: TGTGCCAGCAGCTGGGGTCGGACAGGGGCTTACCAGGAGCAGTACTTC. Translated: CASSWGRTGAYQEQYF.

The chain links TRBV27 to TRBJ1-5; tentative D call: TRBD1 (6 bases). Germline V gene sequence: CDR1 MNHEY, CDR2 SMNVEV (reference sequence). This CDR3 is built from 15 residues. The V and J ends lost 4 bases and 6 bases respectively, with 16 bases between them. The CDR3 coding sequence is TGTGCCAGCAGTTCTGACAGGTGGGAAGGTCAGCCCCAGCATTTT. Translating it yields CASSSDRWEGQPQHF.

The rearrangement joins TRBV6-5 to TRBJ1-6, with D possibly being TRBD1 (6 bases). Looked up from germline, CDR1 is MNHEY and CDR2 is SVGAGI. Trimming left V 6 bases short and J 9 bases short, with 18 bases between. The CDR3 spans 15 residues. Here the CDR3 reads CASSDGGDGGSPLHF. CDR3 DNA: TGTGCCAGCAGCGATGGGGGCGACGGTGGTTCACCCCTCCACTTT.

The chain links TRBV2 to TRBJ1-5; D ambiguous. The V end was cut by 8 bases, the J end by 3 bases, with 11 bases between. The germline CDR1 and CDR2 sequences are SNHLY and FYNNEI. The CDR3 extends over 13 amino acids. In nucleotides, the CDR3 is TGTGCCAGCTCTCCGGAGAACAATCAGCCCCAGCATTTT. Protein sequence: CASSPENNQPQHF.

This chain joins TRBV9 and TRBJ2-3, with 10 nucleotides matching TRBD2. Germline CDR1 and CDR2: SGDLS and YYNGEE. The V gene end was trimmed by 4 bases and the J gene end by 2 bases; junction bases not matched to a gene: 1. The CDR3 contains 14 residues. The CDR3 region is CASSTSGATDTQYF. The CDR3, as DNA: TGTGCCAGCAGCACTAGCGGGGCCACAGATACGCAGTATTTT.

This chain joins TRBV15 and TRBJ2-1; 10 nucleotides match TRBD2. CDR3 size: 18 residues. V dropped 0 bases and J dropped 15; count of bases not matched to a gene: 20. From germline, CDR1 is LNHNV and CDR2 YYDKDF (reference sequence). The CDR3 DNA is TGTGCCACCAGCAGAGATTCCAGCGGGGGGGCCTCTGGGCTAATTGGGTTCTTC. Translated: CATSRDSSGGASGLIGFF. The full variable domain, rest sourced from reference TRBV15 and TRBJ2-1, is DAMVIQNPRYQVTQFGKPVTLSCSQTLNHNVMYWYQQKSSQAPKLLFHYYDKDFNNEADTPDNFQSRRPNTSFCFLDIRSPGLGDTAMYLCATSRDSSGGASGLIGFFGPGTRLTVL.

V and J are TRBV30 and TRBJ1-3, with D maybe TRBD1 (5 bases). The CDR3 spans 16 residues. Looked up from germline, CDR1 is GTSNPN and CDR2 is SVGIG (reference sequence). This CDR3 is CMGPPVGPTEENTIYF. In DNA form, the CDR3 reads TGTATGGGCCCCCCGGTGGGGCCCACAGAGGAAAACACCATATATTTT.

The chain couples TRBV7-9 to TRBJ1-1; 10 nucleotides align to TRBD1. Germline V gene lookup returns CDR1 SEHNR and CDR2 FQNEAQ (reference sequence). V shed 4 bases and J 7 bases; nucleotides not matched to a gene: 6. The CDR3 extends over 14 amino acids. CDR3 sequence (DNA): TGTGCCAGCAGCTCCGACAGGGGGCGGGTTGAAGCTTTCTTT. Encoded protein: CASSSDRGRVEAFF.

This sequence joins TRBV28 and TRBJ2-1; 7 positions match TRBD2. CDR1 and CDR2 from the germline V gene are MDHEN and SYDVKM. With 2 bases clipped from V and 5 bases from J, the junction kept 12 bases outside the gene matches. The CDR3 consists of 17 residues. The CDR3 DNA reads TGTGCCAGCAGTTTACCTCTGGGGGGGGGTATCAACAATGAGCAGTTCTTC. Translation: CASSLPLGGGINNEQFF.

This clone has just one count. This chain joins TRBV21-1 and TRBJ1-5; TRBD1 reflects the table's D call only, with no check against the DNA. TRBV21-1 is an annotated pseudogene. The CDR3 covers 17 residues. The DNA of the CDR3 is TGTGCCAGCAGCAAAGGGCCACTCAGGGGTAGCAATCAGCCCCAGCATTTT. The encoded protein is CASSKGPLRGSNQPQHF.